Listed below are T cell receptor beta chains from one sample, sequenced in a study of T cells in Graves' hyperthyroidism and ophthalmopathy. One entry per CDR3 protein, called by TCRdb with MiXCR from the multiplex PCR reads. This sample carries around 400,000 distinct CDR3 sequences, around a sixth of them seen once, and the ten largest clones take approximately 30%. Sequencing was carried out using blood. The receptors derive from a woman aged 18-29 years with Graves' hyperthyroidism that later progressed to Graves' ophthalmopathy. Both conserved end residues are part of each CDR3. The D gene is left open where the match is weak. Not every row has a clone size; where given, it reads once, few, many or a size class.

J: TRBJ2-6; D: TRBD1; V: TRBV3-1; size: NA; DNA: TGTGCCAGCAGCCAACGTACAGGGGCTGGGGCCAACGTCCTGACTTTC; CDR3: CASSQRTGAGANVLTF
J: TRBJ2-3; D: NA; V: TRBV5-1; size: many; DNA: TGCGCCAGCCTAGAGGGAAACCCCACAGATACGCAGTATTTT; CDR3: CASLEGNPTDTQYF
J: TRBJ2-1; D: TRBD2; V: TRBV2; size: few; DNA: TGTGCCAGCAGCCTGCTAGCGGGAGGGCCCCTCAATGAGCAGTTCTTC; CDR3: CASSLLAGGPLNEQFF
J: TRBJ2-2; D: NA; V: TRBV9; size: NA; DNA: TGTGCCAGCAGTGGAATGACCAGTGGAACCGGGGAGCTGTTTTTT; CDR3: CASSGMTSGTGELFF
J: TRBJ2-2; D: TRBD2; V: TRBV24-1; size: many; DNA: TGTGCCACCAGTGACTCTCCCTTTTGGATTAGCGGGACTAACACCGGGGAGCTGTTTTTT; CDR3: CATSDSPFWISGTNTGELFF
J: TRBJ2-3; D: NA; V: TRBV12-3/TRBV12-4; size: NA; DNA: TGTGCCAGCAGTTTGTCCCCCGGGGTCCCGCTGTATTTT; CDR3: CASSLSPGVPLYF
J: TRBJ2-4; D: NA; V: TRBV7-9; size: many; DNA: TGTGCCAGCAGCAACGACAGACTAAACATTCAGTACTTC; CDR3: CASSNDRLNIQYF
J: TRBJ1-1; D: TRBD1; V: TRBV28; size: NA; DNA: TGTGCCAGCATCCCCGGGACAGGGGCTTTCACTGAAGCTTTCTTT; CDR3: CASIPGTGAFTEAFF
J: TRBJ2-7; D: NA; V: TRBV28; size: NA; DNA: TGTGCCAGCAGCCGCCGCGGGACAAGACCCTACGAGCAGTACTTC; CDR3: CASSRRGTRPYEQYF
J: TRBJ2-1; D: TRBD1; V: TRBV7-9; size: few; DNA: TGTGCCAGCAGCTCCCGGGACAGGGCTGGTAATGAGCAGTTCTTC; CDR3: CASSSRDRAGNEQFF
J: TRBJ1-4; D: TRBD1; V: TRBV27; size: NA; DNA: TGTGCCAGCAGTTTATTGTTCGAGACAGGGCTCGGGAAACTGTTTTTT; CDR3: CASSLLFETGLGKLFF
J: TRBJ2-2; D: NA; V: TRBV20-1; size: few; DNA: TGCAGTGCAACCGGGACAAACACCGGGGAGCTGTTTTTT; CDR3: CSATGTNTGELFF
J: TRBJ2-3; D: TRBD1; V: TRBV2; size: many; DNA: TGTGCCAGCAACCCGACAGGGGGATTCACAGATACGCAGTATTTT; CDR3: CASNPTGGFTDTQYF
J: TRBJ2-3; D: NA; V: TRBV10-3; size: NA; DNA: TGTGCCATCCTCCTAACTAGCACAGATACGCAGTATTTT; CDR3: CAILLTSTDTQYF
J: TRBJ2-3; D: NA; V: TRBV28; size: many; DNA: TGTGCCAGCAGTTTAGAAAAAGAGAGGGATGCAGATACGCAGTATTTT; CDR3: CASSLEKERDADTQYF
J: TRBJ1-4; D: NA; V: TRBV27; size: many; DNA: TGTGCCAGCAGTTTAAAACGTCCTCAATCGGTTGAAAAACTGTTTTTT; CDR3: CASSLKRPQSVEKLFF
J: TRBJ1-5; D: NA; V: TRBV18; size: few; DNA: TGTGCCAGCCCTAGTATCGGGGATCAGCCCCAGCATTTT; CDR3: CASPSIGDQPQHF
J: TRBJ2-7; D: TRBD2; V: TRBV11-2; size: many; DNA: TGTGCCAGCAGCCCACCGGGACTAGAAACCTACGAGCAGTACTTC; CDR3: CASSPPGLETYEQYF
J: TRBJ1-5; D: TRBD1; V: TRBV4-1; size: NA; DNA: TGCGCCAGCAGCCAAGCCGGCCAGGACAGGAGCAATCAGCCCCAGCATTTT; CDR3: CASSQAGQDRSNQPQHF
J: TRBJ2-1; D: NA; V: TRBV7-9; size: NA; DNA: TGTGCCAGCAGCCGGCTAGGCATCAATGAGCAGTTCTTC; CDR3: CASSRLGINEQFF
J: TRBJ2-7; D: TRBD1; V: TRBV7-2; size: many; DNA: TGTGCCAGCAGCCCCCTAGGGGGCGGAGTTTCCTACGAGCAGTACTTC; CDR3: CASSPLGGGVSYEQYF
J: TRBJ1-5; D: TRBD1; V: TRBV6-5; size: NA; DNA: TGTGCCAGCAGTTACGTAACAGGGGGCAATCAGCCCCAGCATTTT; CDR3: CASSYVTGGNQPQHF
J: TRBJ2-7; D: TRBD2; V: TRBV10-2; size: many; DNA: TGCGCCAGCAGTGAAGCAGCGGGGACCCCCTACGAGCAGTACTTC; CDR3: CASSEAAGTPYEQYF
J: TRBJ2-5; D: TRBD1; V: TRBV20-1; size: many; DNA: TGCAGTGCCCGGACAGGGGGCGGGGAGACCCAGTACTTC; CDR3: CSARTGGGETQYF
J: TRBJ2-7; D: TRBD2; V: TRBV28; size: many; DNA: TGTGCCAGCAGCCCTACAACCGGGACTAGCGGGAGAAACGAGCAGTACTTC; CDR3: CASSPTTGTSGRNEQYF